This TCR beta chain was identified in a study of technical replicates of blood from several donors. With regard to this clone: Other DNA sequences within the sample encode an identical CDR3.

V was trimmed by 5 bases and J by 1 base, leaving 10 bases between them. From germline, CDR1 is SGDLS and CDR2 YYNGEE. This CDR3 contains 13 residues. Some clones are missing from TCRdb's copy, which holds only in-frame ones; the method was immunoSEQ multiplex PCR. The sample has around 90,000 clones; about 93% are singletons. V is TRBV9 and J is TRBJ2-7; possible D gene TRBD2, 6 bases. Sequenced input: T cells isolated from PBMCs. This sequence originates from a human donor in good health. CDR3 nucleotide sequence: TGTGCCAGCAGTGGAGGACTATCCTACGAGCAGTACTTC. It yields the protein CASSGGLSYEQYF.